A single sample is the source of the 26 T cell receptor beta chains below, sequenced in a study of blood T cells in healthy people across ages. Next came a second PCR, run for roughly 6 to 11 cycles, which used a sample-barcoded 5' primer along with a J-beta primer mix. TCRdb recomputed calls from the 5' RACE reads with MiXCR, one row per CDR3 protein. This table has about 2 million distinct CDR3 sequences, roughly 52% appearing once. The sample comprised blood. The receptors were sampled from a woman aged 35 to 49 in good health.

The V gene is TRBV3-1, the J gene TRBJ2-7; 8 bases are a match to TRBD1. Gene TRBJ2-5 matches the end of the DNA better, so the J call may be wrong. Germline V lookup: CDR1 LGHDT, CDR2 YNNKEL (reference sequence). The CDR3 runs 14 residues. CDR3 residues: CASSQRTGPKTQYF. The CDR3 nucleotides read TGTGCCAGCAGCCAAAGGACAGGGCCTAAGACCCAGTACTTC.

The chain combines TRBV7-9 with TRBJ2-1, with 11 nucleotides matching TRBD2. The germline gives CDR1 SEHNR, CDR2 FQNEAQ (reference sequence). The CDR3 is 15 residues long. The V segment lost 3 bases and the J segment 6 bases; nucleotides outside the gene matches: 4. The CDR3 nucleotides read TGTGCCAGCAGCTTGACTAGCGGGGTCCCCAATGAGCAGTTCTTC. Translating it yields CASSLTSGVPNEQFF.

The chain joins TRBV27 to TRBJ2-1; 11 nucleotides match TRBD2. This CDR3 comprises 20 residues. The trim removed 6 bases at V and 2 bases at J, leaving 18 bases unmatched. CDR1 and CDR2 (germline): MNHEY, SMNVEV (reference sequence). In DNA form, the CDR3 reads TGTGCCAGCAGAGGGCCGACTAGCGGGGCCCATGTAGGCCCCTACAATGAGCAGTTCTTC. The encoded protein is CASRGPTSGAHVGPYNEQFF.

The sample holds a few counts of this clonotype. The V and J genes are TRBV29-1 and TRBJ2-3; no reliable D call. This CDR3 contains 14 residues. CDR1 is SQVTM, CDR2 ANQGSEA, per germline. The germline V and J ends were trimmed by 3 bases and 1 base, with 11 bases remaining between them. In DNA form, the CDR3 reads TGCAGCGTTGACAGGACGCAACGCACAGATACGCAGTATTTT. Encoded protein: CSVDRTQRTDTQYF.

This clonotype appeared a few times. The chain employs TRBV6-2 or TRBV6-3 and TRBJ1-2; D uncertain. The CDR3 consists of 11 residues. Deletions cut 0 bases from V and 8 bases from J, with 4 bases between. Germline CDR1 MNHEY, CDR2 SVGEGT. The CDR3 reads CASSYSWGYTF. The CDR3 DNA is TGTGCCAGCAGTTACTCGTGGGGCTACACCTTC.

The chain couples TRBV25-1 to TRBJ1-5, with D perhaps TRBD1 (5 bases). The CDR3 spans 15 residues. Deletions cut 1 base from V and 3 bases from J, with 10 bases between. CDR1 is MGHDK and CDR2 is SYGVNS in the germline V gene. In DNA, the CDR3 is TGTGCCAGCAGTGAATTCGGGGGTGCCAATCAGCCCCAGCATTTT. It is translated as CASSEFGGANQPQHF.

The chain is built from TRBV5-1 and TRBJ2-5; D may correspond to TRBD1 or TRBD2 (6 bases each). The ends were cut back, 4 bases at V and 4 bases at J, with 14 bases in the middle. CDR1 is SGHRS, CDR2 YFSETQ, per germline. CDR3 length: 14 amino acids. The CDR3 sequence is CASSTTQGGETQYF. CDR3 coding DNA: TGCGCCAGCAGCACCACACAGGGAGGAGAGACCCAGTACTTC.

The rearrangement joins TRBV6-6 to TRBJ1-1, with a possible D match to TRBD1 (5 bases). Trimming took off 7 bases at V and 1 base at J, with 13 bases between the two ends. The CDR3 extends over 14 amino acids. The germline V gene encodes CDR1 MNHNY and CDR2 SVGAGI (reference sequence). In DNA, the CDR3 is TGTGCCAGCATTGGGGGAGGGAAGAACACTGAAGCTTTCTTT. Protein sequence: CASIGGGKNTEAFF.

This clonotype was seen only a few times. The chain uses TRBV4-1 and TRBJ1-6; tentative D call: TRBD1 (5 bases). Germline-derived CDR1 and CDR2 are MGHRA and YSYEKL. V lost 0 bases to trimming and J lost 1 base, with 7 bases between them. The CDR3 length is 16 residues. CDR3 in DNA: TGCGCCAGCAGCCAAGAACGGGGGTCCTATAATTCACCCCTCCACTTT. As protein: CASSQERGSYNSPLHF.

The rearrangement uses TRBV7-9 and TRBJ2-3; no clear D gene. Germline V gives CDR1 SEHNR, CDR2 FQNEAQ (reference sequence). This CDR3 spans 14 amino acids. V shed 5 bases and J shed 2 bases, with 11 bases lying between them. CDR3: CASSPYSITDTQYF. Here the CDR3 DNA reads TGTGCCAGCAGCCCTTATTCCATCACAGATACGCAGTATTTT.

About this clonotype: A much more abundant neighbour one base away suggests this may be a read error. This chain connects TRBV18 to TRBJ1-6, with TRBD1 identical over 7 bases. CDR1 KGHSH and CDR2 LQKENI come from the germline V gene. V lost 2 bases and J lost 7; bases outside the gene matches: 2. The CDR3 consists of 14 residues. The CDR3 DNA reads TGTGCCAGCTCACCAGAACAGGGGAATTCACCCCTCCACTTT. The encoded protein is CASSPEQGNSPLHF.

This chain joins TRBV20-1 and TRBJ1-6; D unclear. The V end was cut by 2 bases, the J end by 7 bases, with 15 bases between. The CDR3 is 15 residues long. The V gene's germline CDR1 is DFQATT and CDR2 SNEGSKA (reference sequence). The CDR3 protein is CSARRDSSLNSPLHF. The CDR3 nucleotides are TGCAGTGCTAGACGGGATTCGTCCCTAAATTCACCCCTCCACTTT.

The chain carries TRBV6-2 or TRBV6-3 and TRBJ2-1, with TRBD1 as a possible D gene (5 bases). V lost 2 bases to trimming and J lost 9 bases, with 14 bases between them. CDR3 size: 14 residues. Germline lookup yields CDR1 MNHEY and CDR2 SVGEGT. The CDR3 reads CASSYDSDTREQFF. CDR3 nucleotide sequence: TGTGCCAGCAGTTACGATTCGGACACCCGTGAGCAGTTCTTC.

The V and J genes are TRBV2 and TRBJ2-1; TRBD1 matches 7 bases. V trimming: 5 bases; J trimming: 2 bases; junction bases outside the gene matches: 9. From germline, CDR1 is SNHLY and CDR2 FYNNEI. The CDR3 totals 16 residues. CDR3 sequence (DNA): TGTGCCAGCAGTCCACGACAGGGACGAGCCTACAATGAGCAGTTCTTC. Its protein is CASSPRQGRAYNEQFF.

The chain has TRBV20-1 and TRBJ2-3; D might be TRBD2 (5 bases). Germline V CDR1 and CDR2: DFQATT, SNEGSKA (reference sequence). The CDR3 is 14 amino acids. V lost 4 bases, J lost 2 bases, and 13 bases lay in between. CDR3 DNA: TGCAGTGCTACTAACCTTCGGGACACAGATACGCAGTATTTT. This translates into CSATNLRDTDTQYF.

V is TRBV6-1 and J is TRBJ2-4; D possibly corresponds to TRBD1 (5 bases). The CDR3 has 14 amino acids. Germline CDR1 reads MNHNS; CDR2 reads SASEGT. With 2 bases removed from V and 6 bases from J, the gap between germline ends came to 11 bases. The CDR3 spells CASSEFFRGNIQYF. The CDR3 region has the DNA TGTGCCAGCAGTGAATTCTTTAGGGGAAACATTCAGTACTTC.

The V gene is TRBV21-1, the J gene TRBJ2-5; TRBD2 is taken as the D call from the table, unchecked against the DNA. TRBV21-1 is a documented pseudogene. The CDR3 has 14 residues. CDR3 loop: CASSPGGVLETQYF. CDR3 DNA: TGTGCCAGCTCACCGGGTGGGGTGCTCGAGACCCAGTACTTC.

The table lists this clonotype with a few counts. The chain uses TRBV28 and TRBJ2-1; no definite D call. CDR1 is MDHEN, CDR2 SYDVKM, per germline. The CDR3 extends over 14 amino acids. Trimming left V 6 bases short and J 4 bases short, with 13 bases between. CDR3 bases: TGTGCCAGCAGAACACTGGCGCAGTACAATGAGCAGTTCTTC. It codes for CASRTLAQYNEQFF.

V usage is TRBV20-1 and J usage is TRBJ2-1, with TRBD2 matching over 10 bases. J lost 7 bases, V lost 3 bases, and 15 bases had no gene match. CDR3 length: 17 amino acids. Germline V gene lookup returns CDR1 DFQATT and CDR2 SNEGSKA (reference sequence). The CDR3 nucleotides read TGCAGTGCTAGCATAGAGCCTAGCGGGGGTCCGGCAAATGAGCAGTTCTTC. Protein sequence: CSASIEPSGGPANEQFF.

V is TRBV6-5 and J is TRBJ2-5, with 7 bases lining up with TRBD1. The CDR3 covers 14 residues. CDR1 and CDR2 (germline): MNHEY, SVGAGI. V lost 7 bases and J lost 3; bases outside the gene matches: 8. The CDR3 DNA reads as TGTGCCAGCAATACCGGGACAGAAAAAGAGACCCAGTACTTC. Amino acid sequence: CASNTGTEKETQYF.

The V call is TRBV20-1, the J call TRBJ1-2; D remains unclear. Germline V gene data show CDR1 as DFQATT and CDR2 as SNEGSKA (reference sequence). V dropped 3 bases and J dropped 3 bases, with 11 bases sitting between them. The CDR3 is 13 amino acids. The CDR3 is CSAREPSYYGYTF. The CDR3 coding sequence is TGCAGTGCTAGGGAACCTAGCTACTATGGCTACACCTTC.

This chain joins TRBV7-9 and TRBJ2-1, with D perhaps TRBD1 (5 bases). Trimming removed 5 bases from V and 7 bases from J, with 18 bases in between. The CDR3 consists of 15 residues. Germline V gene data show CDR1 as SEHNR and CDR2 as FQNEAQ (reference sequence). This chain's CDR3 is CASSLRRGSRNEQFF. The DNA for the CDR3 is TGTGCCAGCAGCCTTAGAAGGGGCTCAAGGAATGAGCAGTTCTTC.

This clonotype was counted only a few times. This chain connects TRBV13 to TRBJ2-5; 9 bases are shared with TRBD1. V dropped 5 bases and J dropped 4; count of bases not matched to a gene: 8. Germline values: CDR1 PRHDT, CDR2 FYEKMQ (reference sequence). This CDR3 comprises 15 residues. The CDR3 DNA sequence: TGTGCCAGCAGCGACCGGGACAGGGATTTAGAGACCCAGTACTTC. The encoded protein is CASSDRDRDLETQYF.

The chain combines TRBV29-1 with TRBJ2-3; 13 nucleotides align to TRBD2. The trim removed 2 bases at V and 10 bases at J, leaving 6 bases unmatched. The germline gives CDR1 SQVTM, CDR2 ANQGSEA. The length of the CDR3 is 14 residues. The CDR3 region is CSVETTSGGAPQYF. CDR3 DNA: TGCAGCGTTGAAACCACTAGCGGGGGGGCCCCGCAGTATTTT.

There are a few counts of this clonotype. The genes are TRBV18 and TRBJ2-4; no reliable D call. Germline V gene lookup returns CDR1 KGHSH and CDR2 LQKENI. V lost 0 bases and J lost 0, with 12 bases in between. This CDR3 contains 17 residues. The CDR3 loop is CASSPPDEILAKNIQYF. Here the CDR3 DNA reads TGTGCCAGCTCACCACCGGATGAGATCCTAGCCAAAAACATTCAGTACTTC.

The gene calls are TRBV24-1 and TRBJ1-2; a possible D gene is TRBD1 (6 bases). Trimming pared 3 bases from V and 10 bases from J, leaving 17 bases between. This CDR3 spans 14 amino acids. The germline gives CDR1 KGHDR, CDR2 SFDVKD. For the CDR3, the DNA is TGTGCCACCAGTGATCCCTGGACAGCCACGACCTACACCTTC. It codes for CATSDPWTATTYTF.